The 5 T cell receptor beta chains below come from one sample, sequenced in a study of blood T cell repertoires in COVID-19. Profiling relied on immunoSEQ multiplex PCR, and the TCRdb table lists in-frame clones only, not all of them. The sample has roughly 280,000 clones; about nine tenths are singletons. Sequencing was carried out using peripheral blood. These receptor sequences come from a young woman with COVID-19, enrolled during active disease.

J is TRBJ2-7 and V is TRBV7-9; D gene unclear. Trimming took off 3 bases at V and 7 bases at J, with 13 bases between the two ends. The CDR3 totals 13 residues. Germline V gene sequence: CDR1 SEHNR, CDR2 FQNEAQ (reference sequence). CDR3 in DNA: TGTGCCAGCAGCTTGTCCATTGAGATGGAGCAGTACTTC. Translation: CASSLSIEMEQYF.

The V gene is TRBV6-2 or TRBV6-3, the J gene TRBJ2-5, with TRBD2 identical over 15 bases. The CDR3 is 16 residues long. The V gene's germline CDR1 is MNHEY and CDR2 SVGEGT. V gave up 6 bases and J gave up 5 bases; unmatched junction bases: 7. The CDR3 protein is CASSPDGLAGGETQYF. For the CDR3, the DNA is TGTGCCAGCAGCCCCGATGGACTAGCGGGAGGGGAGACCCAGTACTTC.

In this sample, this clone turned up once. The chain joins TRBV5-4 to TRBJ2-1; TRBD2 might be the D (6 bases). This CDR3 comprises 16 residues. Per germline, CDR1 SGHNT and CDR2 YYREEE (reference sequence). The V gene lost 4 bases and the J gene lost 0 bases, with 14 bases spanning the gap. CDR3 in DNA: TGTGCCAGCAGCCCGGGGACTGGGAGCTCCTACAATGAGCAGTTCTTC. This codes for CASSPGTGSSYNEQFF.

This clone was picked up a small number of times. The V gene is TRBV18, the J gene TRBJ1-1; D gene unclear. Germline CDR1 reads KGHSH; CDR2 reads LQKENI. This CDR3 region has 15 residues. Trimming removed 5 bases at V and 3 bases at J, with 16 bases between. The CDR3 region is CASSRGSGPYTEAFF. The DNA for the CDR3 is TGTGCCAGCTCAAGAGGGTCAGGCCCTTACACTGAAGCTTTCTTT.

The V call is TRBV3-1 (or the pseudogene TRBV3-2), the J call TRBJ2-7; 8 nucleotides align to TRBD2. V gave up 5 bases and J gave up 9 bases; unmatched junction bases: 18. Germline V lookup: CDR1 LGHDT, CDR2 YNNKEL (reference sequence). This CDR3 region has 16 residues. This CDR3 is CASSLSSGLVLSGQYF. CDR3 nucleotide sequence: TGTGCCAGCAGCTTATCCTCGGGACTAGTTTTAAGCGGGCAGTACTTC.